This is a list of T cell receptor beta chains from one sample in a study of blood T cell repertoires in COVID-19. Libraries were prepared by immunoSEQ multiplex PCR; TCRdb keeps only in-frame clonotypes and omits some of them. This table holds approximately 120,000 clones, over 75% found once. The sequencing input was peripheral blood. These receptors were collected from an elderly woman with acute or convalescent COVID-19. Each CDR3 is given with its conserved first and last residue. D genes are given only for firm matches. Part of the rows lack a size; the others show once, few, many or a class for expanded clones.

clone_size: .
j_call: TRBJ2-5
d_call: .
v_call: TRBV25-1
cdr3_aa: CASSESQETQYF
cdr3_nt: TGTGCCAGCAGTGAATCTCAAGAGACCCAGTACTTC

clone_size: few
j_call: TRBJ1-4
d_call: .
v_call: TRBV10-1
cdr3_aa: CASSESGTRHEKLFF
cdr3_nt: TGCGCCAGCAGTGAGTCCGGGACTCGCCATGAAAAACTGTTTTTT

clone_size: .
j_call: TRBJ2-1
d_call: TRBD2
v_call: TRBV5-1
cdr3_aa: CASKRSPSGGNNEQFF
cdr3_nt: TGCGCCAGCAAAAGGTCGCCTAGCGGGGGGAACAATGAGCAGTTCTTC

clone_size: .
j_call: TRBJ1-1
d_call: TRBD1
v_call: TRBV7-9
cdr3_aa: CASSIYRGTEAFF
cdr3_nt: TGTGCCAGCAGCATTTACAGGGGCACTGAAGCTTTCTTT

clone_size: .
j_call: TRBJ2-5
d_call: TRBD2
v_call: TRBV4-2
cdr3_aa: CASSQEERGGRETQYF
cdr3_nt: TGTGCCAGCAGCCAAGAAGAGCGGGGGGGCCGAGAGACCCAGTACTTC

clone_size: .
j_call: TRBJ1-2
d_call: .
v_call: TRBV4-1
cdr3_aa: CASSQSRGLTGYTF
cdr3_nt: TGCGCCAGCAGCCAAAGTAGGGGCCTTACTGGCTACACCTTC

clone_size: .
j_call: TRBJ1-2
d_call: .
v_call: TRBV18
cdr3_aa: CASSPSGDGYTF
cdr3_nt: TGTGCCAGCTCACCATCGGGGGACGGCTACACCTTC

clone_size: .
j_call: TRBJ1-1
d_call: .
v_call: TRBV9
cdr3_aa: CASSAAGFTEAFF
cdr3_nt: TGTGCCAGCAGCGCGGCAGGGTTCACTGAAGCTTTCTTT

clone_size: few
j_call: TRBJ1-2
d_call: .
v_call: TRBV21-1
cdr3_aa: CASSWGSGVWGYTF
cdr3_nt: TGTGCCAGCTCATGGGGTTCAGGGGTTTGGGGCTACACCTTC

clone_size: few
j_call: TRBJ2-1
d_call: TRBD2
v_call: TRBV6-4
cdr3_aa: CASSPIPGGYNEQFF
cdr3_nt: TGTGCCAGCAGCCCGATACCGGGAGGGTACAATGAGCAGTTCTTC

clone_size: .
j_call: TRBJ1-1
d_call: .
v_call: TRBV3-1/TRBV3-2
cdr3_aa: CASSLGGSVAFF
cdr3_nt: TGTGCCAGCAGCCTGGGAGGTTCGGTAGCTTTCTTT

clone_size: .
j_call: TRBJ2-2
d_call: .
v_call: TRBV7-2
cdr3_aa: CASSLEGGRTGELFF
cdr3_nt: TGTGCCAGCAGCTTAGAAGGGGGTAGAACCGGGGAGCTGTTTTTT

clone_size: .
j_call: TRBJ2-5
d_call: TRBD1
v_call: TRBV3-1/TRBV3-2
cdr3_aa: CASSPQGAGETQYF
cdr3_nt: TGTGCCAGCAGCCCTCAGGGGGCAGGAGAGACCCAGTACTTC

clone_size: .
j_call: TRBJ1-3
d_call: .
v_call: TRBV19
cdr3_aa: CASSRSNLARNTIYF
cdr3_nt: TGTGCCAGTAGTCGATCCAACCTCGCGAGGAACACCATATATTTT

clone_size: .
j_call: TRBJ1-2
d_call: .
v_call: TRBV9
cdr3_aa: CASSVSNSGYTF
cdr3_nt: TGTGCCAGCAGCGTCTCCAACAGCGGCTACACCTTC

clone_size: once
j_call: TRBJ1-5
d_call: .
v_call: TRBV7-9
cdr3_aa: CASSLARTGNQPQHF
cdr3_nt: TGTGCCAGCAGCTTAGCGCGAACAGGTAATCAGCCCCAGCATTTT

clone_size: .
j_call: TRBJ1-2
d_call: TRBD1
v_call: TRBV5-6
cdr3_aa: CASSSGTGNYGYTF
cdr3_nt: TGTGCCAGCAGCTCCGGGACAGGGAACTATGGCTACACCTTC

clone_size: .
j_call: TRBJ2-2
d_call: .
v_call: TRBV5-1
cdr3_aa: CASSFTTSYTGELFF
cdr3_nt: TGCGCCAGCAGCTTTACTACCAGTTACACCGGGGAGCTGTTTTTT

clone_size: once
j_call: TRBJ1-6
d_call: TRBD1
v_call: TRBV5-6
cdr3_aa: CASSIAQGAQVYSPLHF
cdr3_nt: TGTGCCAGCAGCATAGCACAGGGGGCGCAGGTTTATTCACCCCTCCACTTT

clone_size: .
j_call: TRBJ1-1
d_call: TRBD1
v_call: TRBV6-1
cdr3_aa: CASSEARGWAEAFF
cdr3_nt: TGTGCCAGCAGTGAAGCCAGGGGGTGGGCTGAAGCTTTCTTT

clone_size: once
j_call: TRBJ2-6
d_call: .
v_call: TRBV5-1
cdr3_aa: CASKGVVGANVLTF
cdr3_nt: TGCGCCAGCAAGGGGGTCGTGGGGGCCAACGTCCTGACTTTC

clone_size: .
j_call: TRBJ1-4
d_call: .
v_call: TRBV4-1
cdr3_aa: CASTQGRLEKLFF
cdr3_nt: TGCGCCAGCACGCAGGGGCGGTTGGAAAAACTGTTTTTT

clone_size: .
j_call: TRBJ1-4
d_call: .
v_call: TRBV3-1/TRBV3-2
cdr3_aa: CASSRNRDKLFF
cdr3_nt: TGTGCCAGCAGCCGTAACAGGGACAAACTGTTTTTT

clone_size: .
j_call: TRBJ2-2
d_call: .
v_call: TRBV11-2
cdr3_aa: CASSLQENTGELFF
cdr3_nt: TGTGCCAGCAGCTTACAGGAGAACACCGGGGAGCTGTTTTTT

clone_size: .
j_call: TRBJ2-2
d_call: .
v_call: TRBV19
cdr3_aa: CASSPARGNTGELFF
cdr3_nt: TGTGCCAGTAGCCCCGCAAGGGGGAACACCGGGGAGCTGTTTTTT

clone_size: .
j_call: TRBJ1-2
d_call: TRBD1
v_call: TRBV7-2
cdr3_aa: CASSLVGDRGEGYTF
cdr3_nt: TGTGCCAGCAGCTTAGTTGGGGACAGGGGAGAGGGCTACACCTTC

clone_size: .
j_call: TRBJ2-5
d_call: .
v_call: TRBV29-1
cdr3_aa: CSVEVGGGETQYF
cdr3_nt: TGCAGCGTTGAAGTTGGCGGCGGGGAGACCCAGTACTTC

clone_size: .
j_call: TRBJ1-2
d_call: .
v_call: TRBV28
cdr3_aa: CASRDSRYGYTF
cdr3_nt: TGTGCCAGCCGGGACTCCCGCTATGGCTACACCTTC

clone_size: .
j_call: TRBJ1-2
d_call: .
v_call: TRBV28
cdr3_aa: CASSLGATRGYGYTF
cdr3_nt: TGTGCCAGCAGTTTAGGGGCGACAAGAGGCTATGGCTACACCTTC

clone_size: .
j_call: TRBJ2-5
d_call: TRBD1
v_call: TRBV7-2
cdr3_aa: CASTRTGFGETQYF
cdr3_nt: TGTGCCAGCACCCGGACAGGGTTCGGCGAGACCCAGTACTTC

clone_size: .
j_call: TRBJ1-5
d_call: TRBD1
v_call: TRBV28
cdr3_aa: CASSFKGWDSSNQPQHF
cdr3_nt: TGTGCCAGCAGCTTTAAGGGATGGGACAGCAGCAATCAGCCCCAGCATTTT

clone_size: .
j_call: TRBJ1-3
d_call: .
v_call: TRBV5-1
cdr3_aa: CASSSGTRGNTIYF
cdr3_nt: TGCGCCAGCAGCTCGGGGACGAGGGGGAACACCATATATTTT